The text below deals with one T cell receptor (beta chain). V lost 5 bases and J lost 0; bases outside the gene matches: 6. In germline, CDR1 is MDHEN, CDR2 SYDVKM. The CDR3 has 15 amino acids. Profiling relied on immunoSEQ multiplex PCR, and the TCRdb table lists in-frame clones only, not all of them. In the table there are fewer than 600,000 clones, roughly three quarters of which are singletons. This sample is part of a study of shared clonotypes between healthy human individuals. V usage is TRBV28 and J usage is TRBJ2-7; TRBD1 aligns across 8 bases. Sequenced: PBMCs. This TCR derives from a middle-aged woman in good health. Some clones in this sample may be carry-over from other donors' samples. CDR3 nucleotide sequence: TGTGCCAGCAGTGCCCTGACAGGGGCCTCCTACGAGCAGTACTTC. It codes for CASSALTGASYEQYF.